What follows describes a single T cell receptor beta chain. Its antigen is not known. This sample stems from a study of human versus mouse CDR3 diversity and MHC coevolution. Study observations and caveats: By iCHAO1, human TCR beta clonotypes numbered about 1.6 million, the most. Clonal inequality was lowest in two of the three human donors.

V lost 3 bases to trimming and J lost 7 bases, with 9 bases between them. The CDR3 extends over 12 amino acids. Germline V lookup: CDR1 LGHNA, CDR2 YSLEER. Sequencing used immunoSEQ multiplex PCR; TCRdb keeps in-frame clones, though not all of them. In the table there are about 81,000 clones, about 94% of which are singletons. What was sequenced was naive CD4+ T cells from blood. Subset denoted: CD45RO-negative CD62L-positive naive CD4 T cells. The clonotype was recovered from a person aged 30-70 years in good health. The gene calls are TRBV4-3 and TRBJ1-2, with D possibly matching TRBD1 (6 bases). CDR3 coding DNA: TGCGCCAGCAGCCAGAGGGGGGGTGGCTACACCTTC. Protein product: CASSQRGGGYTF.